The 9 T cell receptor beta chains below come from one sample, sequenced in a study of cytomegalovirus exposure and HLA in healthy donors. Both 60 Vbeta primers and 13 Jbeta primers went into the PCR. Clones were sequenced by immunoSEQ multiplex PCR, and TCRdb holds only the in-frame ones, with some missing. This repertoire comprises 80,000 to 100,000 clones; its ten largest clones make up roughly 3.4%. The sequenced material came from PBMCs. The receptors shown here come from a woman in her 30s in good health and CMV-seronegative.

This sequence joins TRBV7-8 and TRBJ1-5; no clear D gene. Germline CDR1 is SGHVS and CDR2 is FQNEAQ. Trimming cost V 1 base and J 2 bases, with 6 bases left between them. This CDR3 contains 14 residues. In nucleotides, the CDR3 is TGTGCCAGCAGCTTAGTGGCCGGCAATCAGCCCCAGCATTTT. Protein: CASSLVAGNQPQHF.

This sequence joins TRBV7-3 and TRBJ2-1; no clear D. Trimming stripped 2 bases from V and 8 bases from J, with 13 bases between. Germline V gene lookup returns CDR1 SGHTA and CDR2 FQGTGA. The CDR3 covers 14 residues. CDR3: CASSLGPSSDEQFF. The CDR3 nucleotides read TGTGCCAGCAGCTTAGGGCCCAGCTCGGATGAGCAGTTCTTC.

DNA of the CDR3: TGTGCCAGCAGCCAAGCGGGGGGGTGGACCTACGAGCAGTACTTC. Residues: CASSQAGGWTYEQYF. The chain is built from TRBV14 and TRBJ2-7; 8 nucleotides match TRBD2. Germline CDR1 and CDR2: SGHDN and FVKESK. V was clipped by 1 base and J by 2 bases; unmatched bases: 4. CDR3 length: 15 residues.

The rearrangement joins TRBV29-1 to TRBJ1-1; tentative D call: TRBD1 (5 bases). CDR1 and CDR2 from the germline V gene are SQVTM and ANQGSEA. V was cut by 6 bases and J by 5 bases, with 31 bases left in between. CDR3 length equals 18 residues. The CDR3 bases are TGCAGCGTCCCCTCTCCAACAGGCCCTCAAGGCCTTATGACTGAAGCTTTCTTT. Translation: CSVPSPTGPQGLMTEAFF. The complete variable domain, with remaining parts taken from reference TRBV29-1 and TRBJ1-1, reads SAVISQKPSRDICQRGTSLTIQCQVDSQVTMMFWYRQQPGQSLTLIATANQGSEATYESGFVIDKFPISRPNLTFSTLTVSNMSPEDSSIYLCSVPSPTGPQGLMTEAFFGQGTRLTVV.

The chain carries TRBV27 and TRBJ2-7; 11 positions agree with TRBD2. V was pared by 6 bases and J by 5 bases, with 9 bases of the junction left unmatched. The CDR3 is made up of 15 amino acids. Per germline, CDR1 MNHEY and CDR2 SMNVEV (reference sequence). In nucleotides, the CDR3 is TGTGCCAGCAGGGACACTAGCGGGAGAAAACACGAGCAGTACTTC. Its protein product is CASRDTSGRKHEQYF.

V is TRBV4-1 and J is TRBJ2-1; a weak D match, TRBD2 (5 bases). This CDR3 spans 16 amino acids. V dropped 0 bases and J dropped 3 bases, with 12 bases sitting between them. Germline CDR1 MGHRA, CDR2 YSYEKL. CDR3 amino acids: CASSQEGSGSYNEQFF. CDR3 in DNA: TGCGCCAGCAGCCAAGAAGGAAGCGGTAGCTACAATGAGCAGTTCTTC.

The chain is built from TRBV4-1 and TRBJ2-5; 13 positions match TRBD2. The CDR3 has 15 amino acids. After removal of 5 bases from V and 1 base from J, the junction contained 1 base not matched to a gene. Germline CDR1 is MGHRA and CDR2 is YSYEKL. CDR3 sequence (DNA): TGCGCCAGCAGCTGGACTAGCGGGGGCCAAGAGACCCAGTACTTC. Its translation is CASSWTSGGQETQYF.

This CDR3 is CASSLDAGGEWNTEAFF. Written as DNA, the CDR3 is TGTGCCAGCAGCTTAGATGCGGGGGGAGAATGGAACACTGAAGCTTTCTTT. This chain links TRBV11-2 with TRBJ1-1, with a tentative D call TRBD1 (5 bases). Trimming removed 0 bases from V and 1 base from J, with 15 bases in between. Germline CDR1 is SGHAT and CDR2 is FQNNGV. The CDR3 loop spans 17 amino acids.

The rearrangement uses TRBV23-1 and TRBJ1-1; 8 bases are a match to TRBD1. TRBV23-1 is recorded as an ORF, its role being uncertain. The CDR3 loop spans 15 amino acids. After removal of 3 bases from V and 7 bases from J, the junction contained 10 bases not matched to a gene. CDR3 amino acids: CASSQTDRGYGEAFF. The CDR3 DNA sequence: TGCGCCAGCAGTCAGACAGACAGGGGATATGGTGAAGCTTTCTTT.